The present TCR beta chain was sequenced within a study of T cells in Graves' hyperthyroidism and ophthalmopathy. The overall study: Staff took peripheral blood when the initial diagnosis was made, before any treatment began.

CDR3 length equals 14 residues. V lost 1 base, J lost 2 bases, and 8 bases lay in between. The germline CDR1 and CDR2 sequences are LGHNA and YNFKEQ. Worth noting for this clonotype: As yet, its antigen is unknown.

Exclusions: uncontrolled infection, other autoimmune disease, pregnancy, lactation. Overall study findings and caveats: Ophthalmopathy was told apart from stable hyperthyroidism by a 13 V-J model.

Researchers amplified the TCR beta CDR3 regions from RNA transcripts. Primed by the HTBI set, a first-round RT-PCR was run on the TCR CDR3. A single record per CDR3 protein comes from TCRdb applying MiXCR to the multiplex PCR reads. Of 600,000 to 700,000 distinct CDR3 sequences in the sample, 14% to 15% were seen once. The sequence was obtained from a woman aged 40 to 50 with Graves' ophthalmopathy. Source material: blood. V gene TRBV4-2 combines with J gene TRBJ1-1; D ambiguous. CDR3 sequence: CASSQVDGNTEAFF. The CDR3 DNA sequence: TGTGCCAGCAGCCAAGTCGACGGAAACACTGAAGCTTTCTTT.